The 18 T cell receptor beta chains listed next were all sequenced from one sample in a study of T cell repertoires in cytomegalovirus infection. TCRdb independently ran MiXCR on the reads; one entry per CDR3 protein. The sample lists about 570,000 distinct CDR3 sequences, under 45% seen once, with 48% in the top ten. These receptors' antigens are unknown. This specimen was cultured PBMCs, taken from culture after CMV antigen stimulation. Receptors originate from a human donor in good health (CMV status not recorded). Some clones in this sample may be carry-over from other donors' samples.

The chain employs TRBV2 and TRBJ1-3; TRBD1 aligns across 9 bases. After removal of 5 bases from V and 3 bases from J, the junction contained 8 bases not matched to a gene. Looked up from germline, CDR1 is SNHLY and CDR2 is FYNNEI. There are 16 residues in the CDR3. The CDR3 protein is CASSSPGTGRGNTIYF. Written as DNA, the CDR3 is TGTGCCAGCAGTTCCCCCGGGACAGGGCGTGGAAACACCATATATTTT.

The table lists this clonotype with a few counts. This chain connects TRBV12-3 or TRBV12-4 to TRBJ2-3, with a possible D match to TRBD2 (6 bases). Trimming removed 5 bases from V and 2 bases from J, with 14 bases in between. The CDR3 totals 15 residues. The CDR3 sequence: CASSPRGVLTDTQYF. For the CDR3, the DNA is TGTGCCAGCAGTCCGCGGGGAGTTCTCACAGATACGCAGTATTTT.

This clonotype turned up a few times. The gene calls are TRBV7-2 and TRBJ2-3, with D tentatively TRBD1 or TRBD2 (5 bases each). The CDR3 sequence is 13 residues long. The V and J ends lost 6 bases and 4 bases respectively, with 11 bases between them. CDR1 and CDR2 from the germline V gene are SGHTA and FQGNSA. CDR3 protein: CASSRGPADTQYF. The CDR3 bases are TGTGCCAGCAGTCGGGGACCGGCAGATACGCAGTATTTT. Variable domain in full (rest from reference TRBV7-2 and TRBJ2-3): GAGVSQSPSNKVTEKGKDVELRCDPISGHTALYWYRQSLGQGLEFLIYFQGNSAPDKSGLPSDRFSAERTGGSVSTLTIQRTQQEDSAVYLCASSRGPADTQYFGPGTRLTVL.

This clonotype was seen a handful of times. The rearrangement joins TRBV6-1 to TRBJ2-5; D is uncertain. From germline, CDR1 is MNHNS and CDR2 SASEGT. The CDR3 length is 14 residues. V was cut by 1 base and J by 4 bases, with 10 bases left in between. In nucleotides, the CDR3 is TGTGCCAGCAGTGAAGGACCGTTCGGAGAGACCCAGTACTTC. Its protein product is CASSEGPFGETQYF.

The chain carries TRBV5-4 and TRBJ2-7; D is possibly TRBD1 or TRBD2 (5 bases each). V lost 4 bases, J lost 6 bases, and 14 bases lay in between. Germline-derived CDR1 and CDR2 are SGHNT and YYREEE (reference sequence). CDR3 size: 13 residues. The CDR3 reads CASSRDPGGEQYF. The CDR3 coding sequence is TGTGCCAGCAGCCGGGACCCTGGGGGCGAGCAGTACTTC.

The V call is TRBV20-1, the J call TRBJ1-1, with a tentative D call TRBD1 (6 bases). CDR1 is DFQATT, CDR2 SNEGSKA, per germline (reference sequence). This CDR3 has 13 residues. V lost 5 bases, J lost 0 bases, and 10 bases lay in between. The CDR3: CSAGGLLNTEAFF. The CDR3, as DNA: TGCAGTGCTGGGGGCCTTTTGAACACTGAAGCTTTCTTT.

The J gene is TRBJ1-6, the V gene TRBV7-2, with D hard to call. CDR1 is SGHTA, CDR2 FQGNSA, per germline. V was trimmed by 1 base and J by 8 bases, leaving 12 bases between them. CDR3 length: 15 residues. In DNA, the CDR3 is TGTGCCAGCAGCTTAGATAGCCTAGCGGATTCACCCCTCCACTTT. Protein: CASSLDSLADSPLHF.

CDR3 amino acids: CASSRTGQGTYEQYF. The CDR3 DNA sequence: TGTGCCAGCAGCCGTACGGGACAGGGAACCTACGAGCAGTACTTC. The chain couples TRBV7-2 to TRBJ2-7; 9 bases are a match to TRBD1. Trimming removed 5 bases from V and 2 bases from J; junction bases left unmatched: 7. This CDR3 has 15 amino acids. The germline CDR1 and CDR2 sequences are SGHTA and FQGNSA.

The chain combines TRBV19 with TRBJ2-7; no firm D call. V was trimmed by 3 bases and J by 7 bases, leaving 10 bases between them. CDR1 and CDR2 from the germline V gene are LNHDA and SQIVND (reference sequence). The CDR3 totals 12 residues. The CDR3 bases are TGTGCCAGTAGTATGGTCGGCTTGGAGCAGTACTTC. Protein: CASSMVGLEQYF.

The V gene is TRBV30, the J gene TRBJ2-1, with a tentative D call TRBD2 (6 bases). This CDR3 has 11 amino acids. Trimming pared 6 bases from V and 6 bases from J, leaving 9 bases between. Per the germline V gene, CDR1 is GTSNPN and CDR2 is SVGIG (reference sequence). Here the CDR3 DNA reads TGTGCCTGCGGACTATTCAATGAGCAGTTCTTC. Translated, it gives CACGLFNEQFF.

CDR3 sequence reads: CASSPITGTPNSPLHF. The DNA of the CDR3 is TGTGCCAGCAGTCCGATAACCGGGACACCTAATTCACCCCTCCACTTT. The chain carries TRBV6-5 and TRBJ1-6; TRBD1 is a possible D gene (6 bases). In germline, CDR1 is MNHEY, CDR2 SVGAGI. The CDR3 runs 16 residues. The germline V and J ends were trimmed by 5 bases and 6 bases, with 17 bases remaining between them.

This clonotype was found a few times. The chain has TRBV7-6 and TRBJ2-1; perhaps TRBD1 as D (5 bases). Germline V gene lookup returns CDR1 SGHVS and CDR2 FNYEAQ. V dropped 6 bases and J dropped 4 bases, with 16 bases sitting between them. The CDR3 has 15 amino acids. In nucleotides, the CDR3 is TGTGCCAGCAGTCCCCCTGGGCAGGGATACAATGAGCAGTTCTTC. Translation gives CASSPPGQGYNEQFF.

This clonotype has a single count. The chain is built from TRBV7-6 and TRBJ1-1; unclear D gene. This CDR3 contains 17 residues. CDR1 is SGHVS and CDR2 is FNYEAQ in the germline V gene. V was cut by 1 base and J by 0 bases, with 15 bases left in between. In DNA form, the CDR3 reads TGTGCCAGCAGCTTAGAAAGGTTACAGTCCATGAACACTGAAGCTTTCTTT. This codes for CASSLERLQSMNTEAFF.

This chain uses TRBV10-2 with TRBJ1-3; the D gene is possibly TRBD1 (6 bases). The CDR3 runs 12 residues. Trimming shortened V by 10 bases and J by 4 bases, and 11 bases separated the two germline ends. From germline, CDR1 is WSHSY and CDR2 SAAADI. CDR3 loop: CATRDTGNTIYF. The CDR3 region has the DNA TGCGCCACCCGGGACACGGGAAACACCATATATTTT.

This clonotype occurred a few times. Here the CDR3 DNA reads TGTGCCAGCAGCTTAGCTTCAGGAGGGAGCTCCTACAATGAGCAGTTCTTC. Protein product: CASSLASGGSSYNEQFF. The rearrangement links TRBV7-2 to TRBJ2-1; a possible D gene is TRBD2 (6 bases). Germline V gives CDR1 SGHTA, CDR2 FQGNSA. The CDR3 runs 17 residues. V was shortened by 0 bases and J by 0 bases, with 12 bases between the two germline ends. The full variable domain, rest sourced from reference TRBV7-2 and TRBJ2-1, is GAGVSQSPSNKVTEKGKDVELRCDPISGHTALYWYRQSLGQGLEFLIYFQGNSAPDKSGLPSDRFSAERTGGSVSTLTIQRTQQEDSAVYLCASSLASGGSSYNEQFFGPGTRLTVL.

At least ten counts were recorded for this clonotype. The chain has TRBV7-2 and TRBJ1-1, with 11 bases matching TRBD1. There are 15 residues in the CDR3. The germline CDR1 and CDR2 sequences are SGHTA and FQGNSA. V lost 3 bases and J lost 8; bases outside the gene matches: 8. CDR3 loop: CASSFYGQGAMEAFF. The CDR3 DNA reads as TGTGCCAGCAGCTTCTACGGACAGGGGGCTATGGAAGCTTTCTTT.

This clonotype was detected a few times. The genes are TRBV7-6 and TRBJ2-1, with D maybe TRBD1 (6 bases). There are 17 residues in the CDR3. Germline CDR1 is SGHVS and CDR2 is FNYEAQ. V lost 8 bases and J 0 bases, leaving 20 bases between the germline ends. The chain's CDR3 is CASANPEGTSSYNEQFF. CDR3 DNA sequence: TGTGCCAGCGCCAACCCCGAGGGGACAAGCTCCTACAATGAGCAGTTCTTC.

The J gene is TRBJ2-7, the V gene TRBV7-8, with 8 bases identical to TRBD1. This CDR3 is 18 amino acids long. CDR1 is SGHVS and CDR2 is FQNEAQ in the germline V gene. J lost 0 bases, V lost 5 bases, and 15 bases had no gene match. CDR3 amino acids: CASSNRQGQGPSSYEQYF. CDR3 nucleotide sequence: TGTGCCAGCAGCAACCGACAAGGACAGGGTCCAAGCTCCTACGAGCAGTACTTC.